This is a list of T cell receptor beta chains from one sample in a study of blood T cell repertoires in COVID-19. The table came from immunoSEQ multiplex PCR; TCRdb's copy has only in-frame clones and leaves some out. The sample has about 410,000 clones; around nine tenths are singletons. Source material: peripheral blood. The receptors here all came from a woman in her forties with COVID-19, enrolled during active disease. The CDR3 runs from the conserved cysteine through the conserved F or W. The size field is filled for only some rows; it gives once, few, many or a size class.

cdr3_length: 15; v_call: TRBV28; clone_size: -; j_call: TRBJ1-5; cdr3_aa: CASSLLAGSNQPQHF
cdr3_length: 14; v_call: TRBV30; clone_size: once; j_call: TRBJ1-5; cdr3_aa: CAWSHDRVGQPQHF
cdr3_length: 17; v_call: TRBV21-1; clone_size: -; j_call: TRBJ2-5; cdr3_aa: CASSHRLAGPVGETQYF
cdr3_length: 15; v_call: TRBV6-2/TRBV6-3; clone_size: -; j_call: TRBJ2-1; cdr3_aa: CASSPREAGGNEQFF
cdr3_length: 13; v_call: TRBV29-1; clone_size: -; j_call: TRBJ2-2; cdr3_aa: CSVRTENTGELFF
cdr3_length: 15; v_call: TRBV9; clone_size: -; j_call: TRBJ2-2; cdr3_aa: CASSPTSANTGELFF
cdr3_length: 14; v_call: TRBV6-1; clone_size: -; j_call: TRBJ2-5; cdr3_aa: CASSERGIRETQYF
cdr3_length: 15; v_call: TRBV5-8; clone_size: -; j_call: TRBJ1-3; cdr3_aa: CASSLQGAVGNTIYF
cdr3_length: 14; v_call: TRBV5-1; clone_size: -; j_call: TRBJ2-7; cdr3_aa: CASSLGQSAHEQYF
cdr3_length: 14; v_call: TRBV6-4; clone_size: -; j_call: TRBJ2-4; cdr3_aa: CASSDSSRGDIQYF
cdr3_length: 13; v_call: TRBV14; clone_size: -; j_call: TRBJ2-4; cdr3_aa: CASSPRTTGWTYF
cdr3_length: 14; v_call: TRBV11-2; clone_size: once; j_call: TRBJ1-1; cdr3_aa: CASSFRQGNTEAFF
cdr3_length: 16; v_call: TRBV29-1; clone_size: -; j_call: TRBJ1-2; cdr3_aa: CSVGLHRGSVGYGYTF
cdr3_length: 16; v_call: TRBV10-3; clone_size: once; j_call: TRBJ1-1; cdr3_aa: CAIRKSRDSMNTEAFF
cdr3_length: 16; v_call: TRBV27; clone_size: -; j_call: TRBJ2-1; cdr3_aa: CASSLSGLAGKDEQFF
cdr3_length: 15; v_call: TRBV7-2; clone_size: -; j_call: TRBJ1-5; cdr3_aa: CASSPGQYSNQPQHF
cdr3_length: 13; v_call: TRBV5-1; clone_size: -; j_call: TRBJ1-1; cdr3_aa: CASSYGQNTEAFF
cdr3_length: 17; v_call: TRBV6-2/TRBV6-3; clone_size: -; j_call: TRBJ2-2; cdr3_aa: CASSTRSGIEYTGELFF
cdr3_length: 18; v_call: TRBV5-4; clone_size: once; j_call: TRBJ2-1; cdr3_aa: CASSYGGPSAGVHNEQFF
cdr3_length: 14; v_call: TRBV5-6; clone_size: -; j_call: TRBJ2-7; cdr3_aa: CASSLDRGPYEQYF
cdr3_length: 15; v_call: TRBV4-2; clone_size: once; j_call: TRBJ2-4; cdr3_aa: CASSHRDSVLDIQYF
cdr3_length: 19; v_call: TRBV3-1/TRBV3-2; clone_size: few; j_call: TRBJ2-3; cdr3_aa: CASSHHVTTSGRVGDTQYF
cdr3_length: 15; v_call: TRBV5-5; clone_size: -; j_call: TRBJ1-4; cdr3_aa: CASSLAGTTNEKLFF
cdr3_length: 16; v_call: TRBV19; clone_size: once; j_call: TRBJ2-7; cdr3_aa: CASSIEWTSGTYEQYF
cdr3_length: 12; v_call: TRBV7-9; clone_size: -; j_call: TRBJ1-1; cdr3_aa: CASSPGTGEAFF
cdr3_length: 15; v_call: TRBV18; clone_size: -; j_call: TRBJ2-7; cdr3_aa: CASSPPDRGLREQYF
cdr3_length: 20; v_call: TRBV9; clone_size: -; j_call: TRBJ2-1; cdr3_aa: CASSVTSGTSGLSSYNEQFF
cdr3_length: 15; v_call: TRBV28; clone_size: -; j_call: TRBJ1-6; cdr3_aa: CASSLWGRVPSPLHF
cdr3_length: 11; v_call: TRBV7-9; clone_size: -; j_call: TRBJ2-7; cdr3_aa: CASSLNNEQYF
cdr3_length: 14; v_call: TRBV7-9; clone_size: -; j_call: TRBJ2-5; cdr3_aa: CASSLAGLQETQYF
cdr3_length: 17; v_call: TRBV19; clone_size: -; j_call: TRBJ1-2; cdr3_aa: CASSIDHSFVAPGGYTF
cdr3_length: 17; v_call: TRBV23-1; clone_size: -; j_call: TRBJ1-5; cdr3_aa: CASSQSKTGDSNQPQHF
cdr3_length: 13; v_call: TRBV6-4; clone_size: -; j_call: TRBJ2-5; cdr3_aa: CASPLESQETQYF
cdr3_length: 16; v_call: TRBV7-6; clone_size: few; j_call: TRBJ2-7; cdr3_aa: CASSDNPPDRALEQYF
cdr3_length: 12; v_call: TRBV28; clone_size: -; j_call: TRBJ1-2; cdr3_aa: CATFNLGVGYTF
cdr3_length: 17; v_call: TRBV2; clone_size: -; j_call: TRBJ2-4; cdr3_aa: CASSTTGPTLAKNIQYF
cdr3_length: 15; v_call: TRBV11-1; clone_size: -; j_call: TRBJ2-2; cdr3_aa: CASRSNGLNTGELFF
cdr3_length: 13; v_call: TRBV7-8; clone_size: -; j_call: TRBJ1-1; cdr3_aa: CASSRPQGREAFF
cdr3_length: 16; v_call: TRBV11-2; clone_size: -; j_call: TRBJ2-1; cdr3_aa: CASSLDRQGTYNEQFF
cdr3_length: 13; v_call: TRBV7-3; clone_size: -; j_call: TRBJ1-2; cdr3_aa: CASSLIGGNGYTF